Listed here are 12 T cell receptor beta chains from one sample, sequenced in a study of regulatory T cells in long-lasting Graves disease (dated by TCRdb to the early 2020s). The sample's time point label, in plain terms: newly diagnosed GD, antithyroid drugs for less than 3 months. RNA was extracted from PBMCs in TRIzol for both TCR sequencing and RNA sequencing. The library was obtained by multiplex PCR. Instrument used: Illumina HiSeq 4000. To build TCR beta libraries, CDR3 regions were amplified by Arm-PCR using iRepertoire HTBI primers. TCRdb trimmed public reads at Q25 via fastp, called clones via MiXCR and kept in-frame beta chains. CDR3 protein sequences are deduplicated, and each keeps its most common genes and DNA. The sample table shows 580,000 or so distinct CDR3 sequences, and 16% are seen once. The top ten clonotypes cover more than 10% of the sample. Separately, the same data were catalogued under a study of T cells in Graves' hyperthyroidism and ophthalmopathy.

Sequenced here: peripheral blood mononuclear cells (PBMCs), sampled at new diagnosis, from a patient treated with antithyroid drugs. The receptors stem from a man younger than 35 with Graves disease. Donor details come from another sample of the same person, matched by shared clones.

There are many counts of this clonotype. The rearrangement links TRBV20-1 to TRBJ2-7; D perhaps matches TRBD2 (5 bases). The V gene lost 0 bases and the J gene lost 0 bases, with 9 bases spanning the gap. The CDR3 runs 14 residues. The germline gives CDR1 DFQATT, CDR2 SNEGSKA (reference sequence). CDR3 in amino acids: CSARDGRVSYEQYF. Here the CDR3 DNA reads TGCAGTGCTAGAGATGGGCGGGTCTCCTACGAGCAGTACTTC.

The chain joins TRBV5-1 to TRBJ2-5; 7 nucleotides line up with TRBD1. With V trimmed by 4 bases and J by 1 base, 10 bases remained unmatched. Per germline, CDR1 SGHRS and CDR2 YFSETQ. The CDR3 length is 16 residues. The CDR3 sequence is CASSPGDRAIQETQYF. The CDR3 DNA is TGCGCCAGCAGCCCCGGTGACAGGGCCATCCAAGAGACCCAGTACTTC.

This clonotype was seen a handful of times. This rearrangement joins TRBV5-6 to TRBJ1-6; TRBD1 agrees at 9 bases. V was pared by 1 base and J by 7 bases, with 6 bases of the junction left unmatched. Germline CDR1 and CDR2: SGHDT and YYEEEE. CDR3 length: 16 residues. The CDR3 DNA reads as TGTGCCAGCAGCTTGAACCGGGACAGGGCGAATTCACCCCTCCACTTT. As protein: CASSLNRDRANSPLHF.

The table lists this clonotype with a few counts. The chain joins TRBV18 to TRBJ1-2, with a tentative D call TRBD1 (5 bases). Germline V lookup: CDR1 KGHSH, CDR2 LQKENI. The CDR3 contains 15 residues. V lost 5 bases, J lost 5 bases, and 18 bases lay in between. The CDR3 nucleotides read TGTGCCAGCTCAGTGGTGGAAGAGGGACGGTATGGCTACACCTTC. Residues: CASSVVEEGRYGYTF.

This clonotype was seen many times. One junction end does not reproduce the germline sequence, and a read error may be involved. The chain combines TRBV5-6 with TRBJ2-5; the D gene could be TRBD1 or TRBD2 (5 bases each). From germline, CDR1 is SGHDT and CDR2 YYEEEE. CDR3 length: 12 amino acids. Here the CDR3 DNA reads TGTGCCAGCAGACGAGGGACCGCAGCCCAATACTTC. The encoded protein is CASRRGTAAQYF.

At least ten counts were recorded for this clonotype. The chain joins TRBV20-1 to TRBJ2-7; 11 positions agree with TRBD2. Trimming took 2 bases from V and 4 from J; bases not matched to a gene: 4. Germline V gives CDR1 DFQATT, CDR2 SNEGSKA (reference sequence). This CDR3 region has 14 residues. The chain's CDR3 is CSARLAGGRYEQYF. The DNA for the CDR3 is TGCAGTGCTAGACTAGCGGGAGGAAGGTACGAGCAGTACTTC.

This clonotype was detected ten times or more. The rearrangement joins TRBV5-1 to TRBJ2-1; 9 nucleotides align to TRBD1. Germline V gives CDR1 SGHRS, CDR2 YFSETQ. Trimming cost V 4 bases and J 7 bases; bases outside gene matches: 9. There are 15 residues in the CDR3. As DNA, the CDR3 is TGCGCCAGCAGCCTGACCACGACAGGGGGGAATGAGCAGTTCTTC. This translates into CASSLTTTGGNEQFF.

This clonotype has at least ten counts. The chain has TRBV2 and TRBJ2-1, with D tentatively TRBD1 (5 bases). The CDR3 consists of 11 residues. The ends were cut back, 9 bases at V and 4 bases at J, with 7 bases in the middle. Germline CDR1 and CDR2: SNHLY and FYNNEI. The CDR3 is CARDSYNEQFF. The CDR3 nucleotides read TGTGCCAGAGACAGTTACAATGAGCAGTTCTTC.

In the case of this clonotype: One junction end does not reproduce the germline sequence, and a read error may be involved. This CDR3 reads CASSEGGRGSYNEQLF. The CDR3 nucleotides read TGTGCCAGCAGTGAAGGAGGTAGGGGGTCCTACAATGAGCAGCTCTTC. The rearrangement joins TRBV2 to TRBJ2-1; weak D call: TRBD1 (6 bases). Germline values: CDR1 SNHLY, CDR2 FYNNEI. This CDR3 has 16 amino acids.

This clonotype turned up a few times. The chain employs TRBV7-9 and TRBJ1-2; D perhaps matches TRBD1 (6 bases). Germline CDR1 is SEHNR and CDR2 is FQNEAQ (reference sequence). The CDR3 covers 15 residues. The V end was cut by 5 bases, the J end by 4 bases, with 17 bases between. The CDR3 loop is CASSPAGATGYGYTF. The CDR3 DNA reads as TGTGCCAGCAGCCCAGCAGGGGCTACAGGCTATGGCTACACCTTC. Using reference TRBV7-9 and TRBJ1-2 for the parts outside the CDR3, the full variable domain is DTGVSQNPRHKITKRGQNVTFRCDPISEHNRLYWYRQTLGQGPEFLTYFQNEAQLEKSRLLSDRFSAERPKGSFSTLEIQRTEQGDSAMYLCASSPAGATGYGYTFGSGTRLTVV.

This clonotype was observed many times. The rearrangement uses TRBV12-3 or TRBV12-4 and TRBJ2-1; 13 bases are a match to TRBD2. The CDR3 totals 16 residues. V shed 8 bases, J shed 0 bases, and the junction held 4 bases outside the gene matches. The CDR3 is CASWGLAGSSYNEQFF. DNA for the CDR3: TGTGCCAGCTGGGGACTAGCGGGGAGCTCCTACAATGAGCAGTTCTTC.

Ten or more counts support this clonotype. V gene TRBV7-3 combines with J gene TRBJ2-5, with a possible D match to TRBD1 (5 bases). This CDR3 contains 15 residues. Germline V gene sequence: CDR1 SGHTA, CDR2 FQGTGA. V was cut by 5 bases and J by 5 bases, with 18 bases left in between. CDR3 nucleotide sequence: TGTGCCAGCAGCCCCTCCTCAATGGGGCGGGAGACCCAGTACTTC. As protein: CASSPSSMGRETQYF.